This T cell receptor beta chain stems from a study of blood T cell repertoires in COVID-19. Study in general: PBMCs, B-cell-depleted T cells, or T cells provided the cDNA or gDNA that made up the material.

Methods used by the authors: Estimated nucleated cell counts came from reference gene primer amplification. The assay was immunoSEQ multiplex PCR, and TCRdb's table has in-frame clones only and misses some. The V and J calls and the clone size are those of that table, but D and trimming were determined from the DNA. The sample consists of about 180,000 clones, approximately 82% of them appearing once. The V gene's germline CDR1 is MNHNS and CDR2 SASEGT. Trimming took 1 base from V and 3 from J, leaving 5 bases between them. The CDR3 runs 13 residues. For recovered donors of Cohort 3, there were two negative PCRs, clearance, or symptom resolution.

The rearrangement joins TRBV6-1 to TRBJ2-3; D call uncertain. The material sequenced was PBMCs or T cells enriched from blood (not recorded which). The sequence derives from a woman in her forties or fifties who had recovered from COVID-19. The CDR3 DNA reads TGTGCCAGCAGTGAAGGCCAGACAGATACGCAGTATTTT. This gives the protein CASSEGQTDTQYF.